The rows below give T cell receptor beta chains drawn from one sample of a study of T cells in localized non-small cell lung cancer. Sequenced by immunoSEQ multiplex PCR; TCRdb stores in-frame clones only, minus some. This table holds 30,000 to 40,000 clones, roughly four fifths found once. The sequenced sample was peripheral blood, obtained before any cancer treatment. These receptors all come from a male donor aged 60 or over with stage III squamous cell lung carcinoma. CDR3s leave out the opening cysteine and the closing phenylalanine or tryptophan. D genes are given only for firm matches.

>TRBV18|.|TRBJ2-7|13
ASSPPGTPNYEQY
>TRBV9|.|TRBJ2-7|12
ASSVYSMSYEQY
>TRBV12-5|.|TRBJ2-3|10
ASGSSTDTQY
>TRBV7-9|TRBD1|TRBJ1-1|11
ASSSRGGAEAF
>TRBV5-8|TRBD2|TRBJ2-5|16
ASSVDRTSGRLQETQY
>TRBV29-1|TRBD2|TRBJ2-4|11
SVGAGDGGIQY
>TRBV6-1|TRBD1|TRBJ2-1|15
ASSGPLQGQGVNEQF
>TRBV6-5|TRBD1|TRBJ2-7|13
ASSHPGQGFYEQY
>TRBV2|TRBD1|TRBJ2-7|10
ASRGQAYEQY
>TRBV2|.|TRBJ2-3|13
ASKRDASSTDTQY
>TRBV5-5|.|TRBJ1-3|12
ASSLVGGTNTIY
>TRBV29-1|.|TRBJ2-1|12
SVRDSMSLTEQF
>TRBV30|.|TRBJ1-2|9
AWKGAHGYT
>TRBV2|.|TRBJ1-2|13
ASSPSRAGVAGYT
>TRBV5-1|TRBD2|TRBJ2-5|13
ASSTRLAGQETQY
>TRBV5-1|.|TRBJ2-3|13
ASSLGQGGTDTQY
>TRBV5-4|.|TRBJ2-7|12
ASSPARDANEQY
>TRBV4-1|.|TRBJ1-1|13
ASSQEPGLGTEAF
>TRBV5-1|TRBD2|TRBJ2-7|12
ASSLGGGSYEQY
>TRBV4-1|.|TRBJ1-6|14
ASSQVGIGTNSPLH
>TRBV2|.|TRBJ2-7|11
ASSVSEDYEQY
>TRBV7-2|.|TRBJ1-5|11
ASSLGIIQPQH
>TRBV28|.|TRBJ1-1|10
ASSFQFTEAF
>TRBV2|.|TRBJ1-1|12
ASNPGAWNTEAF
>TRBV7-9|TRBD2|TRBJ2-3|14
ASSGPTSGATDTQY
>TRBV5-1|.|TRBJ2-4|12
ASSLAGYGNIQY
>TRBV27|.|TRBJ2-1|12
ASSLNRLYNEQF
>TRBV7-8|.|TRBJ2-2|13
ASRPAVSNTGELF
>TRBV5-1|TRBD1|TRBJ1-2|13
ASSSGQGTNYGYT
>TRBV6-1|TRBD2|TRBJ2-5|11
ASSEIPGTSAY
>TRBV5-1|TRBD2|TRBJ2-7|15
ASSPRVVAGGSYEQY
>TRBV5-6|.|TRBJ1-1|13
ASSLAQGFGTEAF
>TRBV19|.|TRBJ1-5|12
ASSLRGLGQPQH
>TRBV5-1|TRBD2|TRBJ2-5|13
ASTSSGGAEETQY
>TRBV6-1|TRBD1|TRBJ2-7|14
ASSEAWTGLSYEQY
>TRBV5-1|.|TRBJ2-7|13
ASSPPSPSGYEQY
>TRBV15|.|TRBJ2-2|15
ATSRVGAGQGTGELF
>TRBV9|.|TRBJ1-1|12
ASSNTRAGGVAF
>TRBV19|.|TRBJ1-1|13
ASSPGPAKGTEAF
>TRBV19|.|TRBJ1-2|11
ASTRRLNYGYT
>TRBV11-3|.|TRBJ2-1|14
ASSSRAGARGNEQF
>TRBV5-1|.|TRBJ1-4|12
ASSFGVLNEKLF
>TRBV5-1|.|TRBJ2-1|14
ASSLGTGSSYNEQF
>TRBV11-3|TRBD1|TRBJ2-7|11
ASSRRDRSEQY
>TRBV6-6|TRBD1|TRBJ1-1|11
ASSSRGRPEAF
>TRBV15|TRBD1|TRBJ1-1|14
ATSTYRGIRNTEAF
>TRBV6-4|.|TRBJ2-5|11
ASSEGTQETQY
>TRBV7-8|.|TRBJ1-5|16
ASSLAPSSRLSNQPQH
>TRBV7-9|TRBD1|TRBJ1-1|14
ASSLGTGGRDTEAF
>TRBV5-4|.|TRBJ1-2|10
ASSSDGYGYT
>TRBV7-3|.|TRBJ2-2|15
ASSYAPDTANTGELF
>TRBV30|TRBD1|TRBJ1-2|12
AWMQGGLNYGYT
>TRBV7-8|TRBD2|TRBJ2-1|15
ASSLGLLAPSYNEQF
>TRBV11-2|TRBD2|TRBJ2-1|13
ASSSQTSAYNEQF
>TRBV7-2|TRBD2|TRBJ2-7|12
ASGPRAGVYEQY
>TRBV5-6|.|TRBJ1-3|10
ASSGSGNTIY
>TRBV30|.|TRBJ2-7|12
AWSVARASYEQY
>TRBV12-5|.|TRBJ1-1|11
ASANKGDTEAF
>TRBV7-8|TRBD1|TRBJ2-2|11
ASSPAGGGELF